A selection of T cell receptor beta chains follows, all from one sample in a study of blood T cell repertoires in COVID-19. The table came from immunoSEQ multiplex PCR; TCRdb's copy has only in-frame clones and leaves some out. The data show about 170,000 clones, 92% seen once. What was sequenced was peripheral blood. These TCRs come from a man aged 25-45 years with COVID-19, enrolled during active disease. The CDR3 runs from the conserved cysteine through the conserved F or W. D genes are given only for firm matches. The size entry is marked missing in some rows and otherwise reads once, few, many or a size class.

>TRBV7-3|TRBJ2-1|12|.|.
TGTGCCAGCAGCTTAATGAGAAATGAGCAGTTCTTC
CASSLMRNEQFF
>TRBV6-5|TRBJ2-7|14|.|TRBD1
TGTGCCAGCAGTTTTGTCAGGGGGAGTCACGAGCAGTACTTC
CASSFVRGSHEQYF
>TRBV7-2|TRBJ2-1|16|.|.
TGTGCCAGCAGCCCTGGCATCCAGCGGCCCTTCAATGAGCAGTTCTTC
CASSPGIQRPFNEQFF
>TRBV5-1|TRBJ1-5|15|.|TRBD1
TGCGCCAGCAGCCCTACAGGGGAATCAAATCAGCCCCAGCATTTT
CASSPTGESNQPQHF
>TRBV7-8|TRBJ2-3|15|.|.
TGTGCCAGCAGTTCTAGGGAGTTCGGCACAGATACGCAGTATTTT
CASSSREFGTDTQYF
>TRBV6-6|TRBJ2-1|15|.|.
TGTGCCAGCAGGCAACACGACAGTGTTGACAATGAGCAGTTCTTC
CASRQHDSVDNEQFF
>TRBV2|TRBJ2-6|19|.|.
TGTGCCAGCAGTGAACCGGGACACATGACAAACTCTGGGGCCAACGTCCTGACTTTC
CASSEPGHMTNSGANVLTF
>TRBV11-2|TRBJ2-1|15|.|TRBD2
TGTGCCAGCAGCTTAATGGCTAGCGGGAGGAATGAGCAGTTCTTC
CASSLMASGRNEQFF
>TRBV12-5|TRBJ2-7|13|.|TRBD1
TGTGCTAGTGTCGGACAGGTCTGGAACGAGCAGTACTTC
CASVGQVWNEQYF
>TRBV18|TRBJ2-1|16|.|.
TGTGCCAGCTCACCACCGGAAGCCAGGGGGGCAAATGAGCAGTTCTTC
CASSPPEARGANEQFF
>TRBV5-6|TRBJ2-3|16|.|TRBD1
TGTGCCAGCAGCTTGAGTAGAGGGGGCGCCTCGAATACGCAGTATTTT
CASSLSRGGASNTQYF
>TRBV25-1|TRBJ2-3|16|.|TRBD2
TGTGCCAGCAGTGAATTAGCGGGGGCCGGGGCAGATACGCAGTATTTT
CASSELAGAGADTQYF
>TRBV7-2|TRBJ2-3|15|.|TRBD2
TGTGCCAGCAGCTTATCGGGAGGGCCGGGAGATACGCAGTATTTT
CASSLSGGPGDTQYF
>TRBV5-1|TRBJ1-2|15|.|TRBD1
TGCGCCAGCAGTTTAACAGGGGAAACATCCTATGGCTACACCTTC
CASSLTGETSYGYTF
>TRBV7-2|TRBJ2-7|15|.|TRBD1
TGTGCCAGCAGCTTAAGTAGGGACAGGCCTTACGAGCAGTACTTC
CASSLSRDRPYEQYF
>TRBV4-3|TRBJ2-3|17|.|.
TGCGCCAGCAGCCAGGCTTTCTCGGTAGGGGACACAGATACGCAGTATTTT
CASSQAFSVGDTDTQYF
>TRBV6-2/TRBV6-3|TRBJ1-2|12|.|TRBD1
TGTGCCAGCAGCCAGGGGGCCTATGGCTACACCTTC
CASSQGAYGYTF
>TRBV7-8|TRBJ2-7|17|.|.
TGTGCCAGCAGCACCACTCTCTCCGGGACAAAAACCTACGAGCAGTACTTC
CASSTTLSGTKTYEQYF
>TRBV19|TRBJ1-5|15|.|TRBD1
TGTGCCAGTAGTAAGAAGGGACAGGGTATGCAGCCCCAGCATTTT
CASSKKGQGMQPQHF
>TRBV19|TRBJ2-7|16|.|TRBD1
TGTGCCAGTAGTAGGTCGATCGGGACAGGGAGCTACGAGCAGTACTTC
CASSRSIGTGSYEQYF
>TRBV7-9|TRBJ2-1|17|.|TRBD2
TGTGCCAGCAGCCCAAGGGGGACTAGCGGGGGTCCGAATGAGCAGTTCTTC
CASSPRGTSGGPNEQFF
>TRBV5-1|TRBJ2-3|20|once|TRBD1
TGCGCCAGCAGCTACCGCCAGTACTCCACAAAGGGGGCTCACGAGGATACGCAGTATTTT
CASSYRQYSTKGAHEDTQYF